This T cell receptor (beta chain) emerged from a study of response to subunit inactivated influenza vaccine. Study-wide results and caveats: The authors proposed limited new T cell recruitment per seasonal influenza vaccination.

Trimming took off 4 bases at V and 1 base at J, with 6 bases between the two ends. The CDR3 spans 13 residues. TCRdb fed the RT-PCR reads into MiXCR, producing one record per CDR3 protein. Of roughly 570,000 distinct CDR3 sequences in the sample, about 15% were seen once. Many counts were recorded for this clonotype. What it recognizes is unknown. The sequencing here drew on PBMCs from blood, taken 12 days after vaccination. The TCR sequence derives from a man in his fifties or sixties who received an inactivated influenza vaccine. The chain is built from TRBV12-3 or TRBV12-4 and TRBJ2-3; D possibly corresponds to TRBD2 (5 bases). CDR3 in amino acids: CASSWTGTDTQYF. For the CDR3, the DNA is TGTGCCAGCAGTTGGACTGGCACAGATACGCAGTATTTT.